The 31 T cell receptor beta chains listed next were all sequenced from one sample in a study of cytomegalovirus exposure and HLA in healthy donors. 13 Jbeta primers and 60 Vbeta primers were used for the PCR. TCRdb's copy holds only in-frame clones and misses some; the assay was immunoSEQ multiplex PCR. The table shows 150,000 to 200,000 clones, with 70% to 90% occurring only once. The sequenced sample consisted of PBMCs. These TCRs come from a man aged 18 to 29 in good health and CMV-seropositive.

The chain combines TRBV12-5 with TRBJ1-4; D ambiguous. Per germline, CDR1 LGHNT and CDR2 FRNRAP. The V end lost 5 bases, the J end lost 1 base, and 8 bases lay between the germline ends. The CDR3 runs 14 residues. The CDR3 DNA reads TGTGCTAGTGGTCTAGGCATAACTAATGAAAAACTGTTTTTT. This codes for CASGLGITNEKLFF. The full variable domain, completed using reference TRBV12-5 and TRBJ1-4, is DARVTQTPRHKVTEMGQEVTMRCQPILGHNTVFWYRQTMMQGLELLAYFRNRAPLDDSGMPKDRFSAEMPDATLATLKIQPSEPRDSAVYFCASGLGITNEKLFFGSGTQLSVL.

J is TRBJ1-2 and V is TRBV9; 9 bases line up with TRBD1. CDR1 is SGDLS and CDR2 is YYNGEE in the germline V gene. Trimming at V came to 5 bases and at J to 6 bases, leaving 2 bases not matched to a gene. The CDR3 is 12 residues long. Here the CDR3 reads CASRRTGDGYTF. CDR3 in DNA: TGTGCCAGCAGACGGACAGGGGATGGCTACACCTTC.

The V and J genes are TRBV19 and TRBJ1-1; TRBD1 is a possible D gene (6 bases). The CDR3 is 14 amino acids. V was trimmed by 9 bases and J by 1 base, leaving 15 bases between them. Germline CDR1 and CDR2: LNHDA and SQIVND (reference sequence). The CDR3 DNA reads TGTGCCAGGGTTGTCGGGGGGCAGAACACTGAAGCTTTCTTT. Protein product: CARVVGGQNTEAFF.

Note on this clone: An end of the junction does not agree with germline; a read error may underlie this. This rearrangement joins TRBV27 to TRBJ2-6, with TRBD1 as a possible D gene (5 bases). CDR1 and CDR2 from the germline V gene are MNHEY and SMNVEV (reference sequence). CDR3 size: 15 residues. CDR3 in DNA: TGTGCCAGCAGTTTCTTCGGCGGTGGGGCCAACGGCCTGACTTTC. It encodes CASSFFGGGANGLTF.

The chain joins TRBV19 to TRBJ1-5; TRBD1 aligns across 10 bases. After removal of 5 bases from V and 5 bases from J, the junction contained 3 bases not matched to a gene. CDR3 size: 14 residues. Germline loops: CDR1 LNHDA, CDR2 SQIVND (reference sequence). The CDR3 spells CASSPGTGDQPQHF. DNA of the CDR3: TGTGCCAGTAGTCCCGGGACAGGGGATCAGCCCCAGCATTTT.

In nucleotides, the CDR3 is TGTGCCAGCAGCTTGTGGGAAGGGACAGGCGAATATTTT. Translation gives CASSLWEGTGEYF. The V and J genes are TRBV5-6 and TRBJ2-3; 8 nucleotides match TRBD1. The CDR3 spans 13 residues. Germline V lookup: CDR1 SGHDT, CDR2 YYEEEE. V trimming: 1 base; J trimming: 15 bases; junction bases outside the gene matches: 10.

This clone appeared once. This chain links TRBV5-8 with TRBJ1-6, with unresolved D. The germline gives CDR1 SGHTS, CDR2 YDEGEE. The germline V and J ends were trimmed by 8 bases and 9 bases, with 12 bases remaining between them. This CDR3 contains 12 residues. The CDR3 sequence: CASLGTGSPLHF. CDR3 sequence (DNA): TGTGCCAGTTTGGGCACCGGTTCACCCCTCCACTTT. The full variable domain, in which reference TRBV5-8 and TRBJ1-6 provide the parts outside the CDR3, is EAGVTQSPTHLIKTRGQQATLRCSPISGHTSVYWYQQALGLGLQFLLWYDEGEERNRGNFPPRFSGRQFPNYSSELNVNALELEDSALYLCASLGTGSPLHFGNGTRLTVT.

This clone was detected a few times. The CDR3 nucleotides are TGTGCCAGCTTCTCCAGCTCCTACGAGCAGTACTTC. It translates to CASFSSSYEQYF. V gene TRBV27 combines with J gene TRBJ2-7, with unresolved D. The CDR3 totals 12 residues. Between the trimmed V and J ends, which lost 8 bases and 0 bases, there was a span of 8 bases. CDR1 and CDR2 from the germline V gene are MNHEY and SMNVEV (reference sequence).

CDR3: CASSQDGRLAAYEQYF. In DNA, the CDR3 is TGTGCCAGCAGCCAAGATGGTCGGCTAGCCGCCTACGAGCAGTACTTC. V gene TRBV14 combines with J gene TRBJ2-7, with TRBD2 as a possible D gene (5 bases). There are 16 residues in the CDR3. The V end was cut by 0 bases, the J end by 2 bases, with 14 bases between. Per the germline V gene, CDR1 is SGHDN and CDR2 is FVKESK.

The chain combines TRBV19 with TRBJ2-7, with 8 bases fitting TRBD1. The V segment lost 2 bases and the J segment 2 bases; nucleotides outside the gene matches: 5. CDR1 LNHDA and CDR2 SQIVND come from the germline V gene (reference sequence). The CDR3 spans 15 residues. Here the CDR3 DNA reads TGTGCCAGTAGTATACAGGGGGCAATCGCCTACGAGCAGTACTTC. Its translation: CASSIQGAIAYEQYF. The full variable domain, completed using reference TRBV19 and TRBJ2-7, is DGGITQSPKYLFRKEGQNVTLSCEQNLNHDAMYWYRQDPGQGLRLIYYSQIVNDFQKGDIAEGYSVSREKKESFPLTVTSAQKNPTAFYLCASSIQGAIAYEQYFGPGTRLTVT.

The DNA for the CDR3 is TGTGCCATCAGCGTTAGCGGGGGGGCCTCAATCGATGAGCAGTTCTTC. Translated: CAISVSGGASIDEQFF. V and J are TRBV10-3 and TRBJ2-1; TRBD2 matches at 11 bases. Germline V lookup: CDR1 ENHRY, CDR2 SYGVKD. V gave up 6 bases and J gave up 8 bases; unmatched junction bases: 12. CDR3 length equals 16 residues.

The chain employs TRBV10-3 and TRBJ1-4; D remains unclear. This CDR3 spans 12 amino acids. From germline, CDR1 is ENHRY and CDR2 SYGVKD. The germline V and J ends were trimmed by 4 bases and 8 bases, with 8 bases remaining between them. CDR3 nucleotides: TGTGCCATCAGTGTTGCGGGGGAAAAACTGTTTTTT. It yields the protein CAISVAGEKLFF.

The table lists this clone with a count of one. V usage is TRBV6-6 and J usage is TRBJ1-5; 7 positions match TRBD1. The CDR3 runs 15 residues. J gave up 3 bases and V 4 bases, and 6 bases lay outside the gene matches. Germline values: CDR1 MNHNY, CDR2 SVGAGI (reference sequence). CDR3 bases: TGTGCCAGCAGTTGGACAGGTAGGACCAATCAGCCCCAGCATTTT. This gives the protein CASSWTGRTNQPQHF.

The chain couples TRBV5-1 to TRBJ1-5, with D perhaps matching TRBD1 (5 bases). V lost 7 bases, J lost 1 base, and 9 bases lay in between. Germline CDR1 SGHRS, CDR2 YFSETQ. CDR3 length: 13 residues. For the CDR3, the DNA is TGCGCCAGCTCTGCAGGGAGCAATCAGCCCCAGCATTTT. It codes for CASSAGSNQPQHF. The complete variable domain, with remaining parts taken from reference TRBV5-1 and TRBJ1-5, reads KAGVTQTPRYLIKTRGQQVTLSCSPISGHRSVSWYQQTPGQGLQFLFEYFSETQRNKGNFPGRFSGRQFSNSRSEMNVSTLELGDSALYLCASSAGSNQPQHFGDGTRLSIL.

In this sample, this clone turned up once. The CDR3 loop is CASSPGQGAGNEKLFF. The CDR3, as DNA: TGTGCCAGCAGCCCGGGACAGGGGGCGGGTAATGAAAAACTGTTTTTT. This rearrangement joins TRBV5-4 to TRBJ1-4, with 12 bases identical to TRBD1. CDR3 length equals 16 residues. Germline lookup yields CDR1 SGHNT and CDR2 YYREEE (reference sequence). V lost 4 bases to trimming and J lost 4 bases; unmatched junction nucleotides: 5.

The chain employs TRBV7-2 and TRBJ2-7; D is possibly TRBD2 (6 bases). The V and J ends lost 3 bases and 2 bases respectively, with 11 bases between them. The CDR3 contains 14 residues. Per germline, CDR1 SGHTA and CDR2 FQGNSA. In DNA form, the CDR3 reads TGTGCCAGCAGCTTTGCCGGGGGAGCCTACGAGCAGTACTTC. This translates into CASSFAGGAYEQYF. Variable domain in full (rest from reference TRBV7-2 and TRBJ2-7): GAGVSQSPSNKVTEKGKDVELRCDPISGHTALYWYRQSLGQGLEFLIYFQGNSAPDKSGLPSDRFSAERTGGSVSTLTIQRTQQEDSAVYLCASSFAGGAYEQYFGPGTRLTVT.

The CDR3 bases are TGTGCCAGCTCACCATACAGTCCATATAGCAATCAGCCCCAGCATTTT. Protein: CASSPYSPYSNQPQHF. V usage is TRBV18 and J usage is TRBJ1-5; no firm D call. V lost 2 bases to trimming and J lost 0 bases, with 11 bases between them. Germline V gene sequence: CDR1 KGHSH, CDR2 LQKENI. The CDR3 sequence is 16 residues long.

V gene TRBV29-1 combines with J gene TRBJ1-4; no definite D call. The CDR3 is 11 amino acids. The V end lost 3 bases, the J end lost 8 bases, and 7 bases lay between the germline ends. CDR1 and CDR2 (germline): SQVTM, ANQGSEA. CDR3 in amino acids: CSVERREKLFF. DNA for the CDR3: TGCAGCGTTGAGAGGCGAGAAAAACTGTTTTTT. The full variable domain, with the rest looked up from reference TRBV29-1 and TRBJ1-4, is SAVISQKPSRDICQRGTSLTIQCQVDSQVTMMFWYRQQPGQSLTLIATANQGSEATYESGFVIDKFPISRPNLTFSTLTVSNMSPEDSSIYLCSVERREKLFFGSGTQLSVL.

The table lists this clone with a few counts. The CDR3 DNA is TGCGCCAGCAGCCAAGGGACAGGACTCGAGGGTGAGCAGTTCTTC. Its translation is CASSQGTGLEGEQFF. This chain uses TRBV4-3 with TRBJ2-1, with 7 positions matching TRBD1. Germline CDR1 and CDR2: LGHNA and YSLEER. The CDR3 runs 15 residues. V shed 1 base and J 9 bases; nucleotides not matched to a gene: 9.

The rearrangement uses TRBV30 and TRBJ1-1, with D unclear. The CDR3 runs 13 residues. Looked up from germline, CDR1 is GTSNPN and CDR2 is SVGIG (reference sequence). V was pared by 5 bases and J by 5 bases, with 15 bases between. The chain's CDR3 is CAWSAPLRTEAFF. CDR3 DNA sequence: TGTGCCTGGTCCGCCCCCCTGAGAACTGAAGCTTTCTTT.

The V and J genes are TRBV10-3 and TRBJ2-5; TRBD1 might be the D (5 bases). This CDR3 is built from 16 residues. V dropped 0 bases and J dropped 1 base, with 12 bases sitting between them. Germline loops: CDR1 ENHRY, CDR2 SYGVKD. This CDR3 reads CAISESLGTGQETQYF. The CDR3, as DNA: TGTGCCATCAGTGAGTCGTTAGGTACAGGCCAAGAGACCCAGTACTTC.

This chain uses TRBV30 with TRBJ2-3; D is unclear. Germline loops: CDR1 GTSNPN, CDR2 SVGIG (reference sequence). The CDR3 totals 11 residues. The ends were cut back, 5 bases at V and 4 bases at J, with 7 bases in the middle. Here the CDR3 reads CAWAHPDTQYF. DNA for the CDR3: TGTGCCTGGGCACACCCAGATACGCAGTATTTT.

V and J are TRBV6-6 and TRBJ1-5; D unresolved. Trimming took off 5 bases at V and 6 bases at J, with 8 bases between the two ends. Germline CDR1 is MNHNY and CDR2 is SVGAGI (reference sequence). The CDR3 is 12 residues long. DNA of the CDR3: TGTGCCAGCAGTCCACCGGGTCAGCCCCAGCATTTT. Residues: CASSPPGQPQHF.

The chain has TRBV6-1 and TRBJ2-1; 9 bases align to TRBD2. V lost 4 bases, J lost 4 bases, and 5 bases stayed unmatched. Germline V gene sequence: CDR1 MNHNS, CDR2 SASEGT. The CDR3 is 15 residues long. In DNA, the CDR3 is TGTGCCAGCAGTGCTCGGGCGGGGGGGTACAATGAGCAGTTCTTC. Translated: CASSARAGGYNEQFF.

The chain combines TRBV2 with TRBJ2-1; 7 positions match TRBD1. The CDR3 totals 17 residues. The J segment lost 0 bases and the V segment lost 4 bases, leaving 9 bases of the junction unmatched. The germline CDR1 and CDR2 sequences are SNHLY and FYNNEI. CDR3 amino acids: CASSVPQGSSSYNEQFF. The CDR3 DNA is TGTGCCAGCAGTGTGCCACAGGGGAGTAGCTCCTACAATGAGCAGTTCTTC.

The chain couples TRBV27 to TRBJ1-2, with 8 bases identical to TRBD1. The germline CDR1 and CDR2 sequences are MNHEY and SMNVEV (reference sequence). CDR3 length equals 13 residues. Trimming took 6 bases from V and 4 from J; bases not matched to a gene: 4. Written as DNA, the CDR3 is TGTGCCAGCAGCTCGGGACAGGCCTATGGCTACACCTTC. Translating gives CASSSGQAYGYTF.

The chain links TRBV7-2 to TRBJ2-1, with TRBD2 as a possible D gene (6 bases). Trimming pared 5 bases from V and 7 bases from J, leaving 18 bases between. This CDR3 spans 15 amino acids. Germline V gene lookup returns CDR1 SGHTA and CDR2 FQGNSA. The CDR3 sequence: CASSTSGRGMNEQFF. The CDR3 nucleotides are TGTGCCAGCAGCACTAGTGGGCGGGGTATGAATGAGCAGTTCTTC.

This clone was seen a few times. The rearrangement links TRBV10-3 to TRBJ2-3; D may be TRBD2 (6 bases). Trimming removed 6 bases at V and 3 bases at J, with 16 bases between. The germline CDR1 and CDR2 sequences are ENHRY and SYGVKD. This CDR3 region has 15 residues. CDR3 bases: TGTGCCATCAGGGGTCTAGCGAACGGTACAGATACGCAGTATTTT. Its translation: CAIRGLANGTDTQYF.

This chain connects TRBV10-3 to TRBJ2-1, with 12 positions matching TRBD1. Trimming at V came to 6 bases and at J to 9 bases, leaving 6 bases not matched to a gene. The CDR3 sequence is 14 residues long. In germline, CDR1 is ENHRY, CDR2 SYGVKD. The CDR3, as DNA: TGTGCCATCAGGGGACAGGGGGCGATCCCTGAGCAGTTCTTC. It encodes CAIRGQGAIPEQFF.

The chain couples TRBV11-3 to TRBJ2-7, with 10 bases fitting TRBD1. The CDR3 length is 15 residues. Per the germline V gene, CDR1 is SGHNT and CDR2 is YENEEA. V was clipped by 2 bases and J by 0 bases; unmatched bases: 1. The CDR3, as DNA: TGTGCCAGCAGCTTAAGGACAGGGGGCTCCTACGAGCAGTACTTC. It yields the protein CASSLRTGGSYEQYF.

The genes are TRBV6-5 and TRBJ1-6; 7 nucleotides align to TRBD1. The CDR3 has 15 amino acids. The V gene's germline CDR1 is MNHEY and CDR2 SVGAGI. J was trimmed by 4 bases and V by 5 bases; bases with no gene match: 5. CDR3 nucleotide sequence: TGTGCCAGCAGTCAACAGGGGAGATATAATTCACCCCTCCACTTT. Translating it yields CASSQQGRYNSPLHF.